The 9 T cell receptor beta chains given below trace back to one sample, sequenced in a study of T-cell reconstitution after alpha-beta-depleted transplantation in children. During its preparation, the TCRbeta library received unique molecular identifiers. MiXCR was run by TCRdb on the PCR reads, yielding one entry per CDR3 protein. Of approximately 98,000 distinct CDR3 sequences listed, approximately 6.4% are singletons. The sample in question was PBMCs, mostly from graft donor cells, obtained 360 days after TCRalphabeta/CD19-depleted stem cell transplant. These receptors originate from a male patient aged 2-10 years who had a stem cell transplant for acute lymphoblastic leukemia, so the T cells may come from the graft donor.

This chain joins TRBV30 and TRBJ2-5, with D tentatively TRBD2 (5 bases). With 1 base removed from V and 2 bases from J, the gap between germline ends came to 11 bases. The CDR3 totals 14 residues. CDR1 is GTSNPN, CDR2 SVGIG, per germline (reference sequence). The CDR3 loop is CAWSARTEQETQYF. For the CDR3, the DNA is TGTGCCTGGAGTGCCAGGACTGAACAAGAGACCCAGTACTTC.

This clonotype was recorded at least ten times. The chain couples TRBV10-1 to TRBJ2-5, with no clear D. The CDR3 is 15 residues long. CDR1 is WNHNN, CDR2 SYGVQD, per germline (reference sequence). V was cut by 5 bases and J by 0 bases, with 13 bases left in between. CDR3 DNA sequence: TGCGCCAGCAGTCGAGTCCCCAGGAACCAAGAGACCCAGTACTTC. Translation gives CASSRVPRNQETQYF.

This clonotype was counted ten times or more. The chain employs TRBV20-1 and TRBJ2-7, with TRBD1 identical over 9 bases. The junction had 13 bases not matched to a gene; V was cut back by 7 bases and J by 6 bases. The CDR3 is made up of 14 amino acids. Germline V CDR1 and CDR2: DFQATT, SNEGSKA (reference sequence). The CDR3 spells CSVTGQGPRSEQYF. In DNA, the CDR3 is TGCAGTGTTACCGGACAGGGGCCAAGGAGCGAGCAGTACTTC.

This clonotype was seen a handful of times. CDR3 in amino acids: CASSFLVRTLYEQYF. The CDR3 region has the DNA TGTGCCAGCAGCTTTTTAGTTAGGACACTATACGAGCAGTACTTC. This chain links TRBV11-2 with TRBJ2-7, with a possible D match to TRBD1 (5 bases). Deletions cut 3 bases from V and 4 bases from J, with 16 bases between. The CDR3 contains 15 residues. In germline, CDR1 is SGHAT, CDR2 FQNNGV.

The chain recombines TRBV27 with TRBJ1-1; D gene uncertain. The CDR3 is made up of 18 amino acids. Per germline, CDR1 MNHEY and CDR2 SMNVEV (reference sequence). The V and J ends lost 7 bases and 0 bases respectively, with 24 bases between them. CDR3 sequence (DNA): TGTGCCAGCACCCTGACCCCTCCGAGAGTGGGGATGAACACTGAAGCTTTCTTT. Translated: CASTLTPPRVGMNTEAFF.

Ten or more counts support this clonotype. CDR3 region: CASSSLWEDTQYF. CDR3 coding DNA: TGTGCCAGCAGCTCCCTCTGGGAAGATACGCAGTATTTT. The chain employs TRBV7-9 and TRBJ2-3; D gene unclear. The CDR3 extends over 13 amino acids. The V and J ends lost 4 bases and 5 bases respectively, with 10 bases between them. Germline CDR1 SEHNR, CDR2 FQNEAQ (reference sequence).

This clonotype turned up a few times. V and J are TRBV5-6 and TRBJ1-2; D unclear. The V gene's germline CDR1 is SGHDT and CDR2 YYEEEE. V lost 0 bases and J lost 6, with 12 bases in between. This CDR3 is built from 14 residues. For the CDR3, the DNA is TGTGCCAGCAGCTTGGCTCATCGGCCAGATGGCTACACCTTC. Translating it yields CASSLAHRPDGYTF. Filled out from reference TRBV5-6 and TRBJ1-2, the complete variable domain reads DAGVTQSPTHLIKTRGQQVTLRCSPKSGHDTVSWYQQALGQGPQFIFQYYEEEERQRGNFPDRFSGHQFPNYSSELNVNALLLGDSALYLCASSLAHRPDGYTFGSGTRLTVV.

The sample holds many counts of this clonotype. The gene calls are TRBV28 and TRBJ1-1, with D hard to call. Germline CDR1 reads MDHEN; CDR2 reads SYDVKM. The ends were cut back, 3 bases at V and 1 base at J, with 3 bases in the middle. This CDR3 region has 12 residues. Written as DNA, the CDR3 is TGTGCCAGCAGTTTCGCGAACACTGAAGCTTTCTTT. This gives the protein CASSFANTEAFF.

Ten or more counts support this clonotype. The rearrangement links TRBV4-3 to TRBJ1-1; 7 nucleotides agree with TRBD1. Germline loops: CDR1 LGHNA, CDR2 YSLEER. Trimming cost V 2 bases and J 8 bases; bases outside gene matches: 11. The CDR3 totals 15 residues. CDR3 loop: CASSQPGQEPFEAFF. The CDR3 coding sequence is TGCGCCAGCAGCCAACCTGGACAGGAACCCTTCGAAGCTTTCTTT.